Listed here is a single T cell receptor beta chain. This sample stems from a study of blood T cells in healthy people across ages. It was with a sample-barcoded 5' primer and a J-beta primer mix that a second PCR of about 6 to 12 cycles was run. Each CDR3 protein gets one entry after TCRdb re-called the 5' RACE reads with MiXCR. The sample carries 1 million or so distinct CDR3 sequences, roughly 45% recorded once. The CDR3 sequence is 16 residues long. Trimming cost V 4 bases and J 2 bases, with 17 bases left between them. The germline CDR1 and CDR2 sequences are SGHTA and FQGTGA. The chain is built from TRBV7-3 and TRBJ1-2; a possible D gene is TRBD1 (6 bases). This TCR came from a woman aged 55-75 years in good health. The sequencing input was blood. The CDR3 coding sequence is TGTGCCAGCAGCTCAGAGGGACAAGCTGGGAACTATGGCTACACCTTC. Protein product: CASSSEGQAGNYGYTF.